The 8 T cell receptor beta chains given below trace back to one sample, sequenced in a study of blood T cell repertoires in COVID-19. Produced via immunoSEQ multiplex PCR; TCRdb's table is partial and in-frame only. The sample has about 170,000 clones, around 82% seen once. The source material was peripheral blood. The receptors shown here come from a woman of 80 years or more with active or convalescent COVID-19.

This clone showed up just once. This chain joins TRBV7-2 and TRBJ1-3, with D possibly being TRBD1 (5 bases). Looked up from germline, CDR1 is SGHTA and CDR2 is FQGNSA. The CDR3 has 14 amino acids. V was cut by 6 bases and J by 0 bases, with 9 bases left in between. The chain's CDR3 is CASSDRTSGNTIYF. DNA of the CDR3: TGTGCCAGCAGTGACAGAACCTCTGGAAACACCATATATTTT.

The rearrangement uses TRBV7-8 and TRBJ2-4, with a possible D match to TRBD1 (5 bases). This CDR3 contains 13 residues. Germline V gives CDR1 SGHVS, CDR2 FQNEAQ. Trimming left V 5 bases short and J 6 bases short, with 11 bases between. The CDR3 coding sequence is TGTGCCAGCAGCCCAGCAGGGTCAAACATTCAGTACTTC. Translating gives CASSPAGSNIQYF.

The chain's CDR3 is CASSVGVTGLFSYEQYF. The CDR3 bases are TGTGCCAGCAGCGTAGGGGTAACAGGACTATTCTCCTACGAGCAGTACTTC. The V and J genes are TRBV9 and TRBJ2-7; possibly TRBD2 for D (6 bases). Between the trimmed V and J ends, which lost 0 bases and 0 bases, there was a span of 16 bases. This CDR3 is 17 amino acids long. Germline values: CDR1 SGDLS, CDR2 YYNGEE.

The V call is TRBV2, the J call TRBJ2-5; 7 nucleotides align to TRBD1. CDR1 is SNHLY and CDR2 is FYNNEI in the germline V gene. J gave up 4 bases and V 10 bases, and 12 bases lay outside the gene matches. The CDR3 spans 14 residues. The CDR3 bases are TGTGCCACCCTTCGACAGGGACGGATAGAGACCCAGTACTTC. Amino acid sequence: CATLRQGRIETQYF.

This rearrangement joins TRBV19 to TRBJ1-5; 8 nucleotides align to TRBD1. Unmatched junction bases numbered 16, after V lost 5 bases and J lost 7 bases. Germline CDR1 reads LNHDA; CDR2 reads SQIVND (reference sequence). CDR3 size: 17 residues. CDR3 in amino acids: CASSSGQGGSGRQPQHF. CDR3 in DNA: TGTGCCAGTAGTTCAGGACAGGGCGGATCAGGACGACAGCCCCAGCATTTT.

This chain uses TRBV21-1 with TRBJ2-5; TRBD1 was called by the table and not checked on the DNA. TRBV21-1 is a pseudogene segment. This CDR3 is 12 amino acids long. The CDR3 reads CAIRRGQETQYF. CDR3 nucleotides: TGTGCCATCAGGAGGGGGCAAGAGACCCAGTACTTC.

The chain uses TRBV27 and TRBJ2-5, with 7 nucleotides matching TRBD1. The germline V gene has CDR1 MNHEY and CDR2 SMNVEV (reference sequence). CDR3 size: 13 residues. With V trimmed by 6 bases and J by 5 bases, 6 bases remained unmatched. Here the CDR3 reads CASRYRGVETQYF. CDR3 in DNA: TGTGCCAGCAGGTACAGGGGAGTGGAGACCCAGTACTTC.

The chain links TRBV10-3 to TRBJ2-3; TRBD2 agrees at 13 bases. There are 16 residues in the CDR3. Germline V gene sequence: CDR1 ENHRY, CDR2 SYGVKD. V shed 8 bases, J shed 4 bases, and the junction held 9 bases outside the gene matches. The CDR3 loop reads CAIGQQTSGRPDTQYF. As DNA, the CDR3 is TGTGCCATCGGCCAGCAGACTAGCGGGAGGCCAGATACGCAGTATTTT.